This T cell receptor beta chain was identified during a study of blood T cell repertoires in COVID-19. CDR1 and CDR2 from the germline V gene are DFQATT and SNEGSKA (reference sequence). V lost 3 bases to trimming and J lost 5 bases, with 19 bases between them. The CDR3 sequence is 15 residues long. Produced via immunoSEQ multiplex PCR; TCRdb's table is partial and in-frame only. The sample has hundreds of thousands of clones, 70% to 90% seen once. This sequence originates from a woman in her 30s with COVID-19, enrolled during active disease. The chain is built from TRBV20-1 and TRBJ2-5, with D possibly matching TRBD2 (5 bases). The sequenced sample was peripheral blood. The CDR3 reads CSASLLSAGGETQYF. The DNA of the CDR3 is TGCAGTGCTAGTTTATTAAGTGCGGGTGGGGAGACCCAGTACTTC.